This entry concerns a single T cell receptor (beta chain). The antigen is not known. This entry is derived from a study of human T cells and chemical hapten exposure. Across the whole study: Sensitization used 2% DPC on around 2 cm by around 2 cm upper inner arm skin. Throughout the roughly 22-week study, diphenylcyclopropenone was applied weekly to the patients' scalps. The study's findings and limits: The study found that PT1 expanded TCR counts correlated positively with patch test score.

This CDR3 comprises 12 residues. Germline V CDR1 and CDR2: SGHKS, YYEKEE (reference sequence). The V end lost 1 base, the J end lost 13 bases, and 11 bases lay between the germline ends. Authors' data handling: Per sample, the median was about 88,000 TCRs, with values from roughly 23,000 to 700,000. One entry per CDR3 protein results from TCRdb running MiXCR on the RACE reads. The V and J calls and clone size are TCRdb's, not the authors'. The data show about 55,000 distinct CDR3 sequences, 9.5% to 10% seen once. Time point reported: patch test 2, 6 weeks after DPC sensitization. The treatment denotes: therapeutic diphenylcyclopropenone sensitization with weekly scalp DPC.

The receptor was derived from a woman in her 50s with alopecia areata. Some clones in this sample may be carry-over from other donors' samples. The specimen was whole blood, collected in connection with sensitization to the hapten diphenylcyclopropenone (DPC). The chain is built from TRBV5-5 and TRBJ1-4; D possibly corresponds to TRBD1 (5 bases). The CDR3 bases are TGTGCCAGCAGCTTGACCGGGGCCCTACTGTTTTTT. Translation: CASSLTGALLFF. The complete variable domain, with remaining parts taken from reference TRBV5-5 and TRBJ1-4, reads DAGVTQSPTHLIKTRGQQVTLRCSPISGHKSVSWYQQVLGQGPQFIFQYYEKEERGRGNFPDRFSARQFPNYSSELNVNALLLGDSALYLCASSLTGALLFFGSGTQLSVL.